This T cell receptor (beta chain) emerged from a study of Ad26.COV2.S vaccination and SARS-CoV-2 variants. About the research overall: Within the COV1001 Ad26.COV2.S trial arm, the donor was enrolled.

CDR3 length equals 15 residues. The V gene end was trimmed by 5 bases and the J gene end by 7 bases; junction bases not matched to a gene: 9. CDR1 and CDR2 from the germline V gene are SGHVS and FNYEAQ. Treatment in this sample: roughly 20 received Ad26.COV2.S at low or high dose, single or two shots; about 5 received placebo; per-sample allocation not given. Samples analyzed were those drawn on day 63 after the first vaccine or placebo injection. Immunization relied on an Ad26 vector, which expressed Wuhan-strain SARS-CoV-2 spike. Assay used: immunoSEQ multiplex PCR; TCRdb lists only in-frame clones, some missing. Altogether some 340,000 clones are present, about 86% being singletons, with the ten largest covering 1.5% to 2.5%.

The V and J genes are TRBV7-6 and TRBJ1-4, with 8 positions matching TRBD1. Here the sequenced sample was peripheral blood, taken in a trial of Ad26.COV2.S vaccine versus placebo. The receptor was derived from a person aged 18 to 65 who received the Ad26.COV2.S COVID-19 vaccine or a placebo. CDR3 sequence: CASSLGQGRGEKLFF. The CDR3, as DNA: TGTGCCAGCAGCCTAGGACAGGGAAGGGGTGAAAAACTGTTTTTT.